This T cell receptor beta chain was identified during a study of cytomegalovirus exposure and HLA in healthy donors. Notes on this clone: Its antigen remains unknown.

Trimming took 5 bases from V and 4 from J; bases not matched to a gene: 4. This CDR3 is 15 amino acids long. The V gene's germline CDR1 is SGHVS and CDR2 FQNEAQ. Primers for the PCR totalled 60 Vbeta and 13 Jbeta. Clones were read by immunoSEQ multiplex PCR, and TCRdb kept only the in-frame ones, dropping some. The sample carries around 100,000 clones, about 77% recorded once. Study-wide results and caveats: The study had only CMV serostatus as immune exposure information.

This clonotype was obtained from a woman between 18 and 29 years old in good health and CMV-seropositive. The gene calls are TRBV7-8 and TRBJ2-3, with TRBD2 identical over 12 bases. Sequencing was done on a sample of PBMCs. The CDR3 is CASSQGLAGSDTQYF. Here the CDR3 DNA reads TGTGCCAGCAGCCAAGGACTAGCGGGATCAGATACGCAGTATTTT.